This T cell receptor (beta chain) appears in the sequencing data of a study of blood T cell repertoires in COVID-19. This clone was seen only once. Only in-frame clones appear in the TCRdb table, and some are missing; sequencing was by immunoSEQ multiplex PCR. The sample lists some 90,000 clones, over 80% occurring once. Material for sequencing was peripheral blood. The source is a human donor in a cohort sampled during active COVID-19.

The CDR3 nucleotides read TGTGCCAGCAGTACAACATGGACAGGGGGGCGCACTGAAGCTTTCTTT. Amino acid sequence: CASSTTWTGGRTEAFF. The chain couples TRBV6-2 or TRBV6-3 to TRBJ1-1; 10 nucleotides align to TRBD1. V gave up 5 bases and J gave up 4 bases; unmatched junction bases: 10. CDR3 length equals 16 residues. Germline CDR1 MNHEY, CDR2 SVGEGT.